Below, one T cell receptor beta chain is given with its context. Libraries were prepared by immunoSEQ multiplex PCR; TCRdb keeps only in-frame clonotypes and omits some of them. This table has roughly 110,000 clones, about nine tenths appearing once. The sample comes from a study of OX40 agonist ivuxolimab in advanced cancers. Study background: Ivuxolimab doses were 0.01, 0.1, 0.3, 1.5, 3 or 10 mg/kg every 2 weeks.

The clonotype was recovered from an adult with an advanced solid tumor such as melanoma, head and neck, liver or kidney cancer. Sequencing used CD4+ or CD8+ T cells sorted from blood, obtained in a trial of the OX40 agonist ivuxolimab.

The CDR3 is CASSPPLSGPFYEQYF. CDR3 nucleotide sequence: TGTGCCAGCAGCCCACCACTGTCGGGACCTTTCTACGAGCAGTACTTC. The J gene is TRBJ2-7, the V gene TRBV5-6; D tentatively reads TRBD1 or TRBD2 (5 bases each). Germline V gene lookup returns CDR1 SGHDT and CDR2 YYEEEE. The CDR3 totals 16 residues. V lost 4 bases and J 3 bases, leaving 20 bases between the germline ends.